This TCR beta chain was sequenced in a study of T cells after posttransplantation cyclophosphamide. In the case of this clone: The antigen remains unidentified.

Study-wide results and limits: Skin or GI-infiltrating T cells shared few TRB sequences with blood. Donor CD8+ memory clones often dominated recipient blood repertoires at later times. After PTCy, TRB diversity resembled that of CNI/methotrexate controls.

Peripheral blood was collected from the related graft donor on the marrow donation day. Data came from immunoSEQ multiplex PCR; TCRdb stores just in-frame clones and leaves some out. The table shows 45,000 or so clones, with about 90% occurring only once. Sequenced: PBMCs. The origin of this receptor is a woman between 50 and 59 years old in good health and a related stem cell transplant donor.

CDR3 residues: CASVSGVDYGYTF. The CDR3 DNA reads TGTGCTAGTGTTTCAGGTGTGGACTATGGCTACACCTTC. This chain joins TRBV12-5 and TRBJ1-2; no clear D gene. CDR1 and CDR2 (germline): LGHNT, FRNRAP. The CDR3 runs 13 residues. Trimming left V 7 bases short and J 3 bases short, with 12 bases between.